This T cell receptor beta chain was sequenced for a study of T cells in Graves' hyperthyroidism and ophthalmopathy. Study context: Peripheral blood was acquired at first diagnosis, ahead of any therapy whatsoever.

With a duration under 2 months, the hyperthyroidism was newly diagnosed in patients aged 18 to 65. Template material for amplifying TCR beta CDR3 regions consisted of RNA transcripts. First-round RT-PCR of the TCR CDR3 relied on the HTBI primer set. From the multiplex PCR reads, TCRdb called clonotypes with MiXCR, one entry per CDR3 protein. The table has a few hundred thousand distinct CDR3 sequences, roughly 15% seen once. This clonotype was detected many times. This sequence was found in a woman aged 45-59 years with Graves' hyperthyroidism that later progressed to Graves' ophthalmopathy. Sequencing was performed on blood.

The CDR3 loop is CASGLWSGSYNEQFF. As DNA, the CDR3 is TGTGCTAGTGGTTTGTGGAGCGGCTCCTACAATGAGCAGTTCTTC. This sequence joins TRBV12-5 and TRBJ2-1; the D gene is possibly TRBD2 (5 bases). The CDR3 is 15 amino acids. CDR1 is LGHNT and CDR2 is FRNRAP in the germline V gene. Trimming pared 2 bases from V and 0 bases from J, leaving 8 bases between.